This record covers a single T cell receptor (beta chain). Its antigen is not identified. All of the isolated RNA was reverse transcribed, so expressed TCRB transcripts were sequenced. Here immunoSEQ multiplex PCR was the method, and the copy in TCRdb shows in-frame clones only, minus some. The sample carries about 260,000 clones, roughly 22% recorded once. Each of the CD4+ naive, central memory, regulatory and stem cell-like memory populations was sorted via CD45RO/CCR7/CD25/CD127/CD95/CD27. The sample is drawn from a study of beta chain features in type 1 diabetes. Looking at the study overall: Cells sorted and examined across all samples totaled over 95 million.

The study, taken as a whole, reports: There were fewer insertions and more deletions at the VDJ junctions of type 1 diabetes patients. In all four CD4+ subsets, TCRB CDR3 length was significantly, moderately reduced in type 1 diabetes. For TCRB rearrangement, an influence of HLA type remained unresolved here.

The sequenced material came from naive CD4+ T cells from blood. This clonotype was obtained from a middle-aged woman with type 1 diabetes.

The CDR3 coding sequence is TGTGCCAGCAGTGTTCGGGGTGACACTGAAGCTTTCTTT. Its translation is CASSVRGDTEAFF. V is TRBV6-6 and J is TRBJ1-1; D is uncertain. From germline, CDR1 is MNHNY and CDR2 SVGAGI (reference sequence). The ends were cut back, 5 bases at V and 3 bases at J, with 10 bases in the middle. The CDR3 totals 13 residues.